The clone carrying this T cell receptor beta chain was seen more than once but under ten times. This specimen belongs to a study of identical twins. TCRdb fed the 5' RACE reads into MiXCR, producing one record per CDR3 protein. The data show about 340,000 distinct CDR3 sequences, with 9% to 15% seen just once and around 7.8% held by the top ten. V lost 4 bases and J lost 0; bases outside the gene matches: 10. The CDR3 loop spans 19 amino acids. The germline V gene encodes CDR1 MNHEY and CDR2 SMNVEV (reference sequence). A further study also used this sample, focusing on yellow fever vaccine responses in identical twins.

The origin of this receptor is a woman under 30 in good health. The sample taken for sequencing was CD8+ T cells sorted from blood. V usage is TRBV27 and J usage is TRBJ2-2; 11 bases match TRBD2. In DNA form, the CDR3 reads TGTGCCAGCAGTTCGCAGAGACTAGCGGGGACCGCGAACACCGGGGAGCTGTTTTTT. It yields the protein CASSSQRLAGTANTGELFF.